A single sample gave rise to the 11 T cell receptor beta chains below, sequenced in a study of cytomegalovirus exposure and HLA in healthy donors. Researchers ran the PCR with 60 Vbeta and 13 Jbeta primers. TCRdb's table, derived via immunoSEQ multiplex PCR, lists solely in-frame clones and lacks some. The top ten hold about 0.64% of the sample, which has some 200,000 clones, 80% seen once. The source material was PBMCs. Source of these receptors: a boy younger than 18 in good health and CMV-seronegative.

The gene calls are TRBV2 and TRBJ1-6, with no clear D. From germline, CDR1 is SNHLY and CDR2 FYNNEI. CDR3 length: 14 amino acids. Trimming shortened V by 6 bases and J by 5 bases, and 11 bases separated the two germline ends. The CDR3 spells CASRDYWDNSPLHF. The CDR3 DNA follows: TGTGCCAGCAGAGACTATTGGGATAATTCACCCCTCCACTTT.

V usage is TRBV9 and J usage is TRBJ1-3, with a tentative D call TRBD1 (6 bases). V lost 3 bases and J lost 0, with 19 bases in between. The CDR3 length is 18 residues. Germline-derived CDR1 and CDR2 are SGDLS and YYNGEE. The CDR3 region is CASSGRGGFKSSGNTIYF. CDR3 nucleotide sequence: TGTGCCAGCAGCGGGAGGGGGGGGTTTAAAAGCTCTGGAAACACCATATATTTT.

As for this clone: The junction departs from germline at one end; a sequencing error may be responsible. V is TRBV7-7 and J is TRBJ1-6; D not certain. In germline, CDR1 is SSHAT, CDR2 FNYEAQ (reference sequence). The CDR3 is made up of 13 amino acids. The CDR3 DNA reads TGTGCTAGCAGCCAAACCTATAATTCACCCCTCCACTTT. This translates into CASSQTYNSPLHF.

This chain links TRBV18 with TRBJ2-1, with D tentatively TRBD1 (6 bases). Trimming cost V 4 bases and J 2 bases, with 18 bases left between them. The germline V gene encodes CDR1 KGHSH and CDR2 LQKENI. This CDR3 spans 17 amino acids. CDR3 in DNA: TGTGCCAGCTCACTACTTGGAACAGGGAGACCCTACAATGAGCAGTTCTTC. Amino acid sequence: CASSLLGTGRPYNEQFF.

The chain has TRBV5-1 and TRBJ1-1; D perhaps matches TRBD1 (6 bases). Trimming left V 1 base short and J 1 base short, with 11 bases between. Germline CDR1 reads SGHRS; CDR2 reads YFSETQ. The CDR3 contains 15 residues. The CDR3 protein is CASSLLGAQNTEAFF. CDR3 nucleotides: TGCGCCAGCAGCTTGTTGGGGGCCCAGAACACTGAAGCTTTCTTT.

The genes are TRBV5-5 and TRBJ1-1, with 8 bases matching TRBD1. From germline, CDR1 is SGHKS and CDR2 YYEKEE (reference sequence). This CDR3 contains 14 residues. V trimming: 1 base; J trimming: 1 base; junction bases outside the gene matches: 0. Written as DNA, the CDR3 is TGTGCCAGCAGCTTGCAGGGGGCGAACACTGAAGCTTTCTTT. This codes for CASSLQGANTEAFF.

This clone was seen only once. This chain uses TRBV9 with TRBJ2-5; tentatively, D is TRBD1 (7 bases). Germline V CDR1 and CDR2: SGDLS, YYNGEE. The V end was cut by 7 bases, the J end by 2 bases, with 15 bases between. The CDR3 extends over 14 amino acids. Here the CDR3 DNA reads TGTGCCAGCGGAGGGACAGAAGCTCAAGAGACCCAGTACTTC. It translates to CASGGTEAQETQYF.

V gene TRBV30 combines with J gene TRBJ2-3; 8 nucleotides align to TRBD1. Trimming cost V 0 bases and J 1 base; bases outside gene matches: 3. There are 15 residues in the CDR3. Germline assignment: CDR1 GTSNPN and CDR2 SVGIG (reference sequence). DNA for the CDR3: TGTGCCTGGAGTGTTTCAGGGGGCGGCACAGATACGCAGTATTTT. It codes for CAWSVSGGGTDTQYF.

The chain couples TRBV9 to TRBJ1-5, with a tentative D call TRBD1 (6 bases). This CDR3 has 15 amino acids. The V and J ends lost 3 bases and 3 bases respectively, with 13 bases between them. CDR1 is SGDLS, CDR2 YYNGEE, per germline. The CDR3 DNA reads as TGTGCCAGCAGCGCCCAGGGGTACGACAATCAGCCCCAGCATTTT. Residues: CASSAQGYDNQPQHF. The whole variable domain, filled in from reference TRBV9 and TRBJ1-5, reads DSGVTQTPKHLITATGQRVTLRCSPRSGDLSVYWYQQSLDQGLQFLIQYYNGEERAKGNILERFSAQQFPDLHSELNLSSLELGDSALYFCASSAQGYDNQPQHFGDGTRLSIL.

The rearrangement uses TRBV6-6 and TRBJ1-2; 11 bases fit TRBD1. The CDR3 runs to 14 residues. Per germline, CDR1 MNHNY and CDR2 SVGAGI (reference sequence). The V segment lost 4 bases and the J segment 8 bases; nucleotides outside the gene matches: 6. The CDR3 reads CASSCSGQGEGYTF. The CDR3 region has the DNA TGTGCCAGCAGTTGCTCGGGACAGGGGGAAGGCTACACCTTC.

The chain employs TRBV5-4 and TRBJ2-1, with D perhaps TRBD2 (6 bases). V lost 3 bases to trimming and J lost 5 bases, with 15 bases between them. CDR1 SGHNT and CDR2 YYREEE come from the germline V gene (reference sequence). CDR3 length equals 15 residues. The CDR3 DNA follows: TGTGCCAGCAGCTCTGGGACTCCTAACAACAATGAGCAGTTCTTC. Translating it yields CASSSGTPNNNEQFF.